This is a list of T cell receptor beta chains from one sample in a study of shared clonotypes between healthy human individuals. The method was immunoSEQ multiplex PCR; TCRdb's version includes in-frame clones alone and lacks a portion of them. The sample records 1.4 million or so clones, roughly 98.5% being singletons. The sequencing sample was made of naive CD4+ T cells sorted from blood. The receptors derive from a man in his thirties or forties in good health. Both conserved end residues are part of each CDR3. The D gene is left open where the match is weak. The listing skips clone size in some rows; elsewhere it reads once, few, many or a size class.

D	V	J	size	DNA	CDR3
TRBD2	TRBV5-5	TRBJ2-1	-	TGTGCCAGCAGCTCTCCGGGACTAGCGGTCCTAGAGCAGTTCTTC	CASSSPGLAVLEQFF
-	TRBV28	TRBJ1-1	-	TGTGCCAGCACGATGGGAGGGGCTGAAGCTTTCTTT	CASTMGGAEAFF
TRBD1	TRBV18	TRBJ1-5	once	TGTGCCAGCTCACCTCCAGGGGGCGCGGGCAATCAGCCCCAGCATTTT	CASSPPGGAGNQPQHF
TRBD1	TRBV29-1	TRBJ1-5	-	TGCAGCCTGGCGGGACAGGGGGTAGGATTGGGCAATCAGCCCCAGCATTTT	CSLAGQGVGLGNQPQHF
-	TRBV15	TRBJ1-1	-	TGTGCCACCAGCAGAGCTCCCGGGAAGAACACTGAAGCTTTCTTT	CATSRAPGKNTEAFF
-	TRBV6-1	TRBJ1-3	-	TGTGCCAGCAGTGAATTGGGAGGGTACTCTGGAAACACCATATATTTT	CASSELGGYSGNTIYF
-	TRBV7-9	TRBJ2-7	-	TGTGCCAGCAGCGGAGGGCTAGACAGGTTCGTCTACGAGCAGTACTTC	CASSGGLDRFVYEQYF
TRBD2	TRBV19	TRBJ2-1	-	TGTGCCAGTAGTGGGAGACTAGCGGGAGTATCCTATGAGCAGTTCTTC	CASSGRLAGVSYEQFF
TRBD2	TRBV5-1	TRBJ2-3	-	TGCGCCAGCAGAAGTCTAGCGGGAGATCTAACAGATACGCAGTATTTT	CASRSLAGDLTDTQYF
-	TRBV7-2	TRBJ2-1	once	TGTGCCAGCACCACAAGCTGGAGCTCCTACAATGAGCAGTTCTTC	CASTTSWSSYNEQFF
TRBD1	TRBV7-9	TRBJ2-1	-	TGTGCCAGCAGCCACGGGACAGGAGTCTACAATGAGCAGTTCTTC	CASSHGTGVYNEQFF
TRBD1	TRBV5-1	TRBJ2-7	-	TGCGCCAGCAGCCCCCGCGGGCCCTCGAGGGACAGGGGCGAGCAGTACTTC	CASSPRGPSRDRGEQYF
TRBD1	TRBV9	TRBJ2-7	-	TGTGCCCGTAAGGCCGGGACAGTCAATGTTGAGCAGTACTTC	CARKAGTVNVEQYF
-	TRBV5-1	TRBJ1-2	-	TGCGCCAGCAGCTTGACACTTGGCTATGGCTACACCTTC	CASSLTLGYGYTF
-	TRBV19	TRBJ1-2	once	TGTGCCAGTAGTCTAGAAGTCCGGGGAAATTCGTGGACTAACTATGGCTACACCTTC	CASSLEVRGNSWTNYGYTF
-	TRBV5-1	TRBJ1-2	-	TGCGCCAGCAGCTTGGAGGGGTTCCAGGGCTATGGCTACACCTTC	CASSLEGFQGYGYTF
-	TRBV7-2	TRBJ2-7	-	TGTGCCAGCAGCCCGAACCGGGGGGCCTATGAGCAGTACTTC	CASSPNRGAYEQYF
-	TRBV5-1	TRBJ2-7	-	TGCGCCAGCAGCTTGGTAGAAGCCGGCTCCTACGAGCAGTACTTC	CASSLVEAGSYEQYF
-	TRBV6-1	TRBJ2-1	-	TGTGCCAGCAGTCTACGGGACTTTTTGGATGAGCAGTTCTTC	CASSLRDFLDEQFF